These T cell receptor beta chains were read from a single sample in a study of blood T cell repertoires in COVID-19. Method: immunoSEQ multiplex PCR; TCRdb's copy keeps in-frame clones and lacks some. The sample yields 400,000 to 550,000 clones, roughly 90% seen once. Sequenced sample: peripheral blood. All receptors derive from a woman under 40 with acute or convalescent COVID-19. Each CDR3 is given with its conserved first and last residue. Fields, in order: D gene, clone size, V gene, J gene, CDR3 DNA, CDR3 protein. A D gene is named only where the DNA matches it firmly. Size values are once, few and many counts, or a class for expanded clones, and some rows have none.

.	.	TRBV7-9	TRBJ2-3	TGTGCCAGCAGCTCGCCGTTGGGCGCAGATACGCAGTATTTT	CASSSPLGADTQYF
TRBD2	.	TRBV11-1	TRBJ2-5	TGTGCCAGCAGCTTAGGGCGGGGGGGCCGAGAGACCCAGTACTTC	CASSLGRGGRETQYF
.	few	TRBV29-1	TRBJ2-2	TGCAGCGCTCACATGCCAACGAACACCGGGGAGCTGTTTTTT	CSAHMPTNTGELFF
.	.	TRBV6-5	TRBJ2-1	TGTGCCAGCATGCTAAAAATTAGCTCCTACAATGAGCAGTTCTTC	CASMLKISSYNEQFF
.	.	TRBV4-1	TRBJ1-2	TGCGCCAGCAGCCAAGAGGTACAGGGACGCAGCTATGGCTACACCTTC	CASSQEVQGRSYGYTF
.	.	TRBV13	TRBJ1-3	TGTGCCAGCAGTGGAACGACTCTAGGAAACACCATATATTTT	CASSGTTLGNTIYF
TRBD1	.	TRBV5-5	TRBJ2-3	TGTGCCAGCAGCTTTGACAGGGGCGGGATTCGGGGAGATACGCAGTATTTT	CASSFDRGGIRGDTQYF
.	.	TRBV5-1	TRBJ2-3	TGCGCCACCAGAACAGGGCCAACTAGCACAGATACGCAGTATTTT	CATRTGPTSTDTQYF
.	.	TRBV6-6	TRBJ1-5	TGTGCCAGCAGTTATTCAGCGAATCAGCCCCAGCATTTT	CASSYSANQPQHF
.	.	TRBV7-9	TRBJ1-1	TGTGCCAGCAGCTTAGTTTCAGGGGCATGGTACACTGAAGCTTTCTTT	CASSLVSGAWYTEAFF
TRBD2	.	TRBV7-8	TRBJ2-5	TGTGCCAGCAGCTTAGCGACTAGCGGGGGACAAGAGACCCAGTACTTC	CASSLATSGGQETQYF
TRBD2	.	TRBV2	TRBJ2-5	TGTGCCAGCAGTGGGGGACTAGTTGCAGAGACCCAGTACTTC	CASSGGLVAETQYF
.	once	TRBV29-1	TRBJ2-7	TGCAGCGTTACAGGGAGGGACTCCTACGAGCAGTACTTC	CSVTGRDSYEQYF
TRBD2	.	TRBV5-1	TRBJ2-1	TGCGCCAGCAGCCGCGGCGGGGGGGGTGGCGGTGAGCAGTTCTTC	CASSRGGGGGGEQFF
.	.	TRBV4-1	TRBJ1-3	TGCGCCAGCAGCCAAGATCCGGGGGTCGGAAACACCATATATTTT	CASSQDPGVGNTIYF
.	.	TRBV11-1	TRBJ1-1	TGTGCCAGCAGCTTGACTGCCGAAGCTTTCTTT	CASSLTAEAFF
TRBD1	.	TRBV4-2	TRBJ1-1	TGTGCCAGCAGCCAAGGTCCTTGGATGAGGCAGGGGGGCGACACTGAAGCTTTCTTT	CASSQGPWMRQGGDTEAFF
.	.	TRBV24-1	TRBJ2-5	TGTGCCACCAAAGGGGGGGGCGATGACGAGACCCAGTACTTC	CATKGGGDDETQYF
.	.	TRBV6-2/TRBV6-3	TRBJ1-3	TGTGCCAGCAGCCGAACTTCGGTCTCTGGAAACACCATATATTTT	CASSRTSVSGNTIYF
.	.	TRBV28	TRBJ1-4	TGTGCCAGCACCCAAGGGGGGGCGACTAATGAAAAACTGTTTTTT	CASTQGGATNEKLFF
.	.	TRBV5-5	TRBJ2-7	TGTGCCAGCAGCTTAGACATCTACGAGCAGTACTTC	CASSLDIYEQYF
.	.	TRBV30	TRBJ1-3	TGTGCCTGTCGAAGCAACGGAAACACCATATATTTT	CACRSNGNTIYF
.	.	TRBV28	TRBJ2-7	TGTGCCAGCAGTCTAGGAGGGACCTACGAGCAGTACTTC	CASSLGGTYEQYF
.	.	TRBV12-3/TRBV12-4	TRBJ1-1	TGTGCCAGCAGTTTGTCTCACACTGAAGCTTTCTTT	CASSLSHTEAFF
.	many	TRBV7-9	TRBJ2-5	TGTGCCAGCAGCTTACCACCTGAGTCGGGACAAGAGACCCAGTACTTC	CASSLPPESGQETQYF
.	.	TRBV7-2	TRBJ1-1	TGTGCCAGCAGCTTGGGCGGGTCTCGTGACGCTTTCTTT	CASSLGGSRDAFF
.	.	TRBV4-1	TRBJ1-4	TGCGCCAGCAGCCAAGATTCGCAGATTGAAAAACTGTTTTTT	CASSQDSQIEKLFF
.	.	TRBV10-2	TRBJ1-1	TGCGCCAGCAGGGACAGCGTGAACACTGAAGCTTTCTTT	CASRDSVNTEAFF
.	.	TRBV7-3	TRBJ2-7	TGTGCCAGCAGCCCTTCGGGGGGCCGAGATCACGAGCAGTACTTC	CASSPSGGRDHEQYF
.	once	TRBV5-1	TRBJ2-7	TGCGCCAGCAGCTCGTCCTACGAGCAGTACTTC	CASSSSYEQYF
.	.	TRBV9	TRBJ2-7	TGTGCCAGCAGCGTAGGAGGCGGGGCCTACGAGCAGTACTTC	CASSVGGGAYEQYF
.	once	TRBV11-3	TRBJ2-7	TGTGCCAGCAGCTCCGGCGGTCACGAGCAGTACTTC	CASSSGGHEQYF
.	.	TRBV6-2/TRBV6-3	TRBJ2-5	TGTGCCAGCAGTTACTGGCGCAGGGGAGAGACCCAGTACTTC	CASSYWRRGETQYF
TRBD2	.	TRBV12-5	TRBJ2-5	TGTGCTAGTGGTTTGGTAAATTTAAAACTAGCGGGGGGCCTTTTTCTTGAAGAGACCCAGTACTTC	CASGLVNLKLAGGLFLEETQYF
.	few	TRBV19	TRBJ1-2	TGTGCCAGTAGTGAGGAATCGGGGGGCTACACCTTC	CASSEESGGYTF
TRBD1	.	TRBV3-1/TRBV3-2	TRBJ1-6	TGTGCCAGCAGGCTACAGGGGACTAGCTCACCCCTCCACTTT	CASRLQGTSSPLHF
.	.	TRBV5-4	TRBJ1-2	TGTGCCAGCAGCTGGGGGGACGGAGTCTATGGCTACACCTTC	CASSWGDGVYGYTF
TRBD1	.	TRBV25-1	TRBJ1-1	TGTGCCAGCAGTGGCCCAGGACAGGGGAACACTGAAGCTTTCTTT	CASSGPGQGNTEAFF
.	.	TRBV30	TRBJ1-3	TGTGCGTCCGGACTTTATGGAAACACCATATATTTT	CASGLYGNTIYF
TRBD1	.	TRBV10-1	TRBJ2-3	TGCGCCAGCAGTGAGAATGTGGGACAGGAGGATCCAGATACGCAGTATTTT	CASSENVGQEDPDTQYF
TRBD1	.	TRBV11-2	TRBJ1-1	TGTGCCAGCAGCTTTAGGGGGCTTGTTGCTGAAGCTTTCTTT	CASSFRGLVAEAFF
TRBD1	.	TRBV5-1	TRBJ2-1	TGCGCCAGCAGCTCTCGGGACAGCTCCTACAATGAGCAGTTCTTC	CASSSRDSSYNEQFF
TRBD2	.	TRBV9	TRBJ2-2	TGTGCCAGCAGCGCCGGACTAGCGACCGGGGAGCTGTTTTTT	CASSAGLATGELFF
.	.	TRBV14	TRBJ2-6	TGTGCCAGCAGCCCCGCCTGGGGGGTGATCTCTGGGGCCAACGTCCTGACTTTC	CASSPAWGVISGANVLTF
TRBD2	.	TRBV29-1	TRBJ2-4	TGCAGCGTTGAGGTGCGGGGGATAAACATTCAGTACTTC	CSVEVRGINIQYF
TRBD2	.	TRBV9	TRBJ2-7	TGTGCCAGCAGCGTAGCAGGCAGGGAGGGTCGTAACGAGCAGTACTTC	CASSVAGREGRNEQYF
.	.	TRBV7-2	TRBJ2-6	TGTGCCACCCCGCCCCAGGGGACATTCCTCTCTGGGGCCAACGTCCTGACTTTC	CATPPQGTFLSGANVLTF
.	.	TRBV7-2	TRBJ1-1	TGTGCCAGCAGCCTACCAGGGGCCCTGAACACTGAAGCTTTCTTT	CASSLPGALNTEAFF
TRBD1	.	TRBV2	TRBJ1-6	TGTGCCAGCAGTGCTACAGGGGTCAATTCACCCCTCCACTTT	CASSATGVNSPLHF
TRBD2	.	TRBV27	TRBJ2-2	TGTGCCAGCAGTTTGCGGACTAGCGGGGGGCCCAGCGGGGAGCTGTTTTTT	CASSLRTSGGPSGELFF
TRBD1	.	TRBV3-1/TRBV3-2	TRBJ1-2	TGTGCCAGCAGCCAGGGGACAGGGGCCTCGTACTATGGCTACACCTTC	CASSQGTGASYYGYTF
TRBD1	.	TRBV30	TRBJ2-5	TGTGCCTGGAGTTCCCCGGACAGGGGGCAAGAGACCCAGTACTTC	CAWSSPDRGQETQYF
.	.	TRBV28	TRBJ1-3	TGTGCCAGCACCCTCACGGGAGGGAGGTCCAACACCATATATTTT	CASTLTGGRSNTIYF
TRBD2	.	TRBV19	TRBJ2-1	TGTGCCAGTAGTGCGCGGGGGGTAGGGGGGAATGAGCAGTTCTTC	CASSARGVGGNEQFF
.	.	TRBV5-1	TRBJ2-2	TGCGCCAGCAGCTTTATGACAGGCACCGGGGAGCTGTTTTTT	CASSFMTGTGELFF
.	few	TRBV7-3	TRBJ2-5	TGTGCCAGCAGCTTCACGGGGGGCCCTCCGGAGACCCAGTACTTC	CASSFTGGPPETQYF
TRBD2	.	TRBV9	TRBJ2-2	TGTGCCAGCAGGGGAGGGAGCAAGGCCGGGGAGCTGTTTTTT	CASRGGSKAGELFF
TRBD1	few	TRBV10-1	TRBJ2-2	TGCGCCAGCAGTGAGTCGACTCTGACAGGGGGCAACACCGGGGAGCTGTTTTTT	CASSESTLTGGNTGELFF
TRBD2	once	TRBV5-3	TRBJ2-3	TGTGCCAGGCAAAGATACGGCTATAGCGGGGTGATCGGTACGCAGTATTTT	CARQRYGYSGVIGTQYF
.	.	TRBV7-8	TRBJ2-7	TGTGCCAGCAGCTTAGGACAGAACTACGAGCAGTACTTC	CASSLGQNYEQYF